These 16 T cell receptor beta chains were all obtained from the same sample, sequenced in a study of beta chain features in type 1 diabetes. The authors reverse transcribed all of the isolated RNA, so sequencing captured expressed TCRB transcripts. Repertoires were generated with immunoSEQ multiplex PCR, while TCRdb's copy carries only in-frame clones and drops some. The sample includes around 250,000 clones, 55% to 70% of them seen just once. Material: naive CD4+ T cells from blood. Source of these receptors: a man aged 25 to 45 in good health.

In regard to this clone: This sample also contains other DNA sequences that code for the same CDR3. V gene TRBV29-1 combines with J gene TRBJ2-5, with D perhaps matching TRBD2 (6 bases). Deletions cut 7 bases from V and 5 bases from J, with 14 bases between. Germline V gene sequence: CDR1 SQVTM, CDR2 ANQGSEA. The CDR3 has 12 residues. The CDR3 DNA reads TGCAGCGGTGGGGCGGGGAGTGAGACCCAGTACTTC. Encoded protein: CSGGAGSETQYF.

The gene calls are TRBV9 and TRBJ2-7; TRBD1 matches 7 bases. The CDR3 totals 15 residues. From germline, CDR1 is SGDLS and CDR2 YYNGEE. V was clipped by 0 bases and J by 3 bases; unmatched bases: 6. The CDR3 loop is CASSVGGDSFYEQYF. CDR3 DNA sequence: TGTGCCAGCAGCGTAGGAGGGGACAGCTTCTACGAGCAGTACTTC.

The chain couples TRBV28 to TRBJ2-5; 7 positions agree with TRBD2. This CDR3 is 14 amino acids long. Germline trimming cut 8 bases from V and 9 bases from J; bases unmatched to any gene: 15. Germline CDR1 and CDR2: MDHEN and SYDVKM. CDR3 in amino acids: CASLTRGSPEAQYF. The CDR3 DNA reads TGTGCCAGCCTCACGCGGGGGTCTCCGGAGGCCCAGTACTTC.

This clone is a singleton in its sample. Other DNA sequences within the sample encode an identical CDR3. This rearrangement joins TRBV18 to TRBJ2-3; perhaps TRBD1 as D (6 bases). CDR1 is KGHSH and CDR2 is LQKENI in the germline V gene. Trimming left V 3 bases short and J 3 bases short, with 7 bases between. This CDR3 is 13 amino acids long. This CDR3 reads CASSPGATDTQYF. The CDR3 DNA follows: TGTGCCAGCTCACCGGGGGCTACAGATACGCAGTATTTT.

The CDR3 DNA follows: TGTGCCAGCACCCGACTAGCGGGGACGGCTGGGAGCACAGATACGCAGTATTTT. Translation gives CASTRLAGTAGSTDTQYF. This chain uses TRBV7-8 with TRBJ2-3, with 11 bases matching TRBD2. Germline V lookup: CDR1 SGHVS, CDR2 FQNEAQ. The junction had 12 bases not matched to a gene; V was cut back by 7 bases and J by 0 bases. The CDR3 contains 18 residues.

The chain has TRBV29-1 and TRBJ1-1; D call uncertain. The CDR3 is 14 residues long. V was clipped by 2 bases and J by 1 base, with 11 bases between them. Germline V CDR1 and CDR2: SQVTM, ANQGSEA. CDR3 in DNA: TGCAGCGTTGAATTTCGGCAGTCGAACACTGAAGCTTTCTTT. This translates into CSVEFRQSNTEAFF.

V usage is TRBV29-1 and J usage is TRBJ2-3, with TRBD1 as a possible D gene (6 bases). Trimming removed 5 bases at V and 6 bases at J, with 15 bases between. CDR1 and CDR2 from the germline V gene are SQVTM and ANQGSEA. This CDR3 region has 13 residues. CDR3 sequence reads: CSVRLQGWDTQYF. The CDR3 bases are TGCAGCGTTCGTCTACAGGGTTGGGATACGCAGTATTTT.

The rearrangement uses TRBV30 and TRBJ2-5; D ambiguous. Per the germline V gene, CDR1 is GTSNPN and CDR2 is SVGIG (reference sequence). Trimming removed 0 bases at V and 9 bases at J, with 11 bases between. The CDR3 sequence is 12 residues long. The chain's CDR3 is CAWSVHVWAQYF. Written as DNA, the CDR3 is TGTGCCTGGAGTGTACACGTATGGGCCCAGTACTTC.

Here the CDR3 reads CAWSPTWDWDEQYF. For the CDR3, the DNA is TGTGCCTGGAGTCCCACGTGGGACTGGGACGAGCAGTACTTC. The rearrangement links TRBV30 to TRBJ2-7; tentative D call: TRBD2 (6 bases). The germline V gene has CDR1 GTSNPN and CDR2 SVGIG (reference sequence). Trimming took 2 bases from V and 5 from J, leaving 16 bases between them. This CDR3 has 14 amino acids.

The V and J genes are TRBV29-1 and TRBJ2-2; possibly TRBD2 for D (5 bases). The CDR3 loop spans 14 amino acids. The ends were cut back, 7 bases at V and 4 bases at J, with 16 bases in the middle. Germline V lookup: CDR1 SQVTM, CDR2 ANQGSEA. The CDR3 protein is CSARPRRVTGELFF. For the CDR3, the DNA is TGCAGCGCACGGCCACGGCGGGTCACCGGGGAGCTGTTTTTT.

The V call is TRBV29-1, the J call TRBJ2-5, with a possible D match to TRBD1 (6 bases). The ends were cut back, 5 bases at V and 1 base at J, with 11 bases in the middle. There are 13 residues in the CDR3. CDR1 and CDR2 from the germline V gene are SQVTM and ANQGSEA. For the CDR3, the DNA is TGCAGCGTTAAAGGGACAATCCAAGAGACCCAGTACTTC. Residues: CSVKGTIQETQYF.

Points on this clone: Other DNA sequences within the sample encode an identical CDR3. The chain uses TRBV30 and TRBJ1-1, with no clear D. This CDR3 is 12 amino acids long. V lost 3 bases to trimming and J lost 2 bases, with 7 bases between them. CDR1 and CDR2 (germline): GTSNPN, SVGIG (reference sequence). The CDR3 sequence is CAWREKNTEAFF. DNA for the CDR3: TGTGCCTGGAGGGAAAAAAACACTGAAGCTTTCTTT.

The J gene is TRBJ1-5, the V gene TRBV9; 7 nucleotides line up with TRBD1. Germline CDR1 is SGDLS and CDR2 is YYNGEE. This CDR3 region has 17 residues. V was pared by 0 bases and J by 3 bases, with 9 bases of the junction left unmatched. The CDR3 nucleotides are TGTGCCAGCAGCGTAGGAAGTGGGACAGTGAACAATCAGCCCCAGCATTTT. Encoded protein: CASSVGSGTVNNQPQHF. The variable domain in full, completed from reference TRBV9 and TRBJ1-5, reads DSGVTQTPKHLITATGQRVTLRCSPRSGDLSVYWYQQSLDQGLQFLIQYYNGEERAKGNILERFSAQQFPDLHSELNLSSLELGDSALYFCASSVGSGTVNNQPQHFGDGTRLSIL.

V is TRBV30 and J is TRBJ1-1, with no clear D. The V gene lost 0 bases and the J gene lost 11 bases, with 10 bases spanning the gap. The CDR3 totals 11 residues. From germline, CDR1 is GTSNPN and CDR2 SVGIG (reference sequence). The CDR3 protein is CAWSVLESAFF. The CDR3 DNA is TGTGCCTGGAGTGTACTCGAGTCGGCTTTCTTT. Complete variable domain (other parts from reference TRBV30 and TRBJ1-1): SQTIHQWPATLVQPVGSPLSLECTVEGTSNPNLYWYRQAAGRGLQLLFYSVGIGQISSEVPQNLSASRPQDRQFILSSKKLLLSDSGFYLCAWSVLESAFFGQGTRLTVV.

The chain recombines TRBV2 with TRBJ2-7; 7 positions agree with TRBD1. The CDR3 length is 12 residues. The germline gives CDR1 SNHLY, CDR2 FYNNEI. With 4 bases clipped from V and 5 bases from J, the junction kept 2 bases outside the gene matches. This CDR3 reads CASSGDSNEQYF. The CDR3 coding sequence is TGTGCCAGCAGTGGGGACAGTAACGAGCAGTACTTC.

Concerning this clone: The sample carries other DNA sequences with the same CDR3. Here the CDR3 reads CASSFGPDTQYF. In nucleotides, the CDR3 is TGTGCCAGCAGCTTCGGGCCAGATACGCAGTATTTT. V gene TRBV7-2 combines with J gene TRBJ2-3; D call uncertain. Germline lookup yields CDR1 SGHTA and CDR2 FQGNSA. V lost 3 bases, J lost 4 bases, and 5 bases lay in between. This CDR3 is built from 12 residues.